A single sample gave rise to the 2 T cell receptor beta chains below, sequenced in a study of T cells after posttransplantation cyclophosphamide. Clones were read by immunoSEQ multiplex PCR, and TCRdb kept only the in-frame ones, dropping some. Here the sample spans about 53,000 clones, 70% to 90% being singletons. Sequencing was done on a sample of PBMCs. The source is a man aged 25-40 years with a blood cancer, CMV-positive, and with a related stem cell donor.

The CDR3 region has the DNA TGTGCCAGCAATAAGGACTTATCCTACAATGAGCAGTTCTTC. Translated, it gives CASNKDLSYNEQFF. The chain has TRBV7-9 and TRBJ2-1; a possible D gene is TRBD2 (5 bases). V gave up 7 bases and J gave up 1 base, with 11 bases separating them. The CDR3 runs 14 residues. Germline-derived CDR1 and CDR2 are SEHNR and FQNEAQ (reference sequence).

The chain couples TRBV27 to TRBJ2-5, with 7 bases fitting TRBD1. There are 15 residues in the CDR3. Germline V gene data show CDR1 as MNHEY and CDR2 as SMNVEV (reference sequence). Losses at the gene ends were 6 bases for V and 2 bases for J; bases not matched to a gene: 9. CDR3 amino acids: CASSSIRDRQETQYF. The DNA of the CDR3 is TGTGCCAGCAGCTCAATCCGGGACAGACAAGAGACCCAGTACTTC.